The 5 T cell receptor beta chains below come from one sample, sequenced in a study of T cell changes during pregnancy in multiple sclerosis. The protocol was immunoSEQ multiplex PCR, while the TCRdb copy is restricted to in-frame clones and leaves out a portion. The repertoire holds tens of thousands of clones, with more than 85% as singletons. The specimen comprised CD4+ T cells from peripheral blood mononuclear cells, sampled after pregnancy. Every receptor here comes from a female donor in good health, enrolled as a control in a pregnancy study.

The V gene is TRBV6-4, the J gene TRBJ2-7; 8 bases are a match to TRBD2. From germline, CDR1 is MRHNA and CDR2 SNTAGT. V lost 6 bases to trimming and J lost 2 bases; unmatched junction nucleotides: 9. The CDR3 length is 15 residues. CDR3 sequence: CASSGPGGPPYEQYF. In DNA form, the CDR3 reads TGTGCCAGCAGCGGTCCGGGAGGGCCTCCCTACGAGCAGTACTTC.

V gene TRBV11-3 combines with J gene TRBJ2-7; a possible D gene is TRBD2 (6 bases). Germline V CDR1 and CDR2: SGHNT, YENEEA. Trimming shortened V by 0 bases and J by 9 bases, and 9 bases separated the two germline ends. The CDR3 sequence is 12 residues long. The CDR3 DNA sequence: TGTGCCAGCAGCTTAGACTCGGGGGTGCAGTACTTC. It specifies CASSLDSGVQYF.

The V call is TRBV7-9, the J call TRBJ1-4; D gene uncertain. Between the trimmed V and J ends, which lost 7 bases and 7 bases, there was a span of 10 bases. The CDR3 consists of 12 residues. Germline values: CDR1 SEHNR, CDR2 FQNEAQ (reference sequence). The CDR3 nucleotides read TGTGCCAGCACCCGCGAGAGTGAAAAACTGTTTTTT. This translates into CASTRESEKLFF.

The rearrangement links TRBV29-1 to TRBJ2-7, with 10 bases matching TRBD2. This CDR3 is built from 13 residues. Germline V gives CDR1 SQVTM, CDR2 ANQGSEA. V dropped 4 bases and J dropped 5; count of bases not matched to a gene: 5. The CDR3 region is CSVAGLANNEQYF. The CDR3 bases are TGCAGCGTTGCGGGACTAGCGAACAACGAGCAGTACTTC.

This rearrangement joins TRBV25-1 to TRBJ1-2; possibly TRBD1 for D (6 bases). Trimming left V 4 bases short and J 8 bases short, with 14 bases between. Germline V gene lookup returns CDR1 MGHDK and CDR2 SYGVNS. This CDR3 has 13 residues. As DNA, the CDR3 is TGTGCCAGCAGTGGATTTGACAGGCCGGGCTACACCTTC. Its translation is CASSGFDRPGYTF.